One and the same sample provided the 31 T cell receptor beta chains below, sequenced in a study of T cell responses to AZD1222 COVID-19 vaccine. The repertoire was sequenced with immunoSEQ multiplex PCR; TCRdb's copy has only in-frame clones and lacks some. Here the sample spans some 120,000 clones, approximately 93% being singletons. This sample comprised peripheral blood, obtained on day 0 of AZD1222 vaccination. The receptors originated from an adult in good health.

This chain connects TRBV6-5 to TRBJ2-5; D possibly matches TRBD1 or TRBD2 (5 bases each). Trimming took 2 bases from V and 5 from J, leaving 12 bases between them. Germline V lookup: CDR1 MNHEY, CDR2 SVGAGI. The CDR3 has 14 residues. The CDR3 DNA is TGTGCCAGCAGTTACGGGGGTAGCTGGGAGACCCAGTACTTC. Translating it yields CASSYGGSWETQYF.

The rearrangement joins TRBV21-1 to TRBJ1-1; no check of the table's D call, TRBD1, against the DNA was made. TRBV21-1 is listed as a pseudogene. The CDR3 spans 16 residues. The CDR3 loop reads CASSSTRKGGDTEAFF. For the CDR3, the DNA is TGTGCCAGCAGCTCCACACGGAAAGGGGGCGACACTGAAGCTTTCTTT.

The chain uses TRBV10-3 and TRBJ2-7; weak D call: TRBD2 (5 bases). This CDR3 has 13 residues. Per the germline V gene, CDR1 is ENHRY and CDR2 is SYGVKD. V was cut by 0 bases and J by 7 bases, with 10 bases left in between. CDR3 protein: CAISESRVLEQYF. CDR3 bases: TGTGCCATCAGTGAGTCGAGGGTTCTGGAGCAGTACTTC.

The rearrangement links TRBV21-1 to TRBJ2-2; whether TRBD2, the table's D call, matches the DNA was not checked. TRBV21-1 is classified as a pseudogene. CDR3 size: 18 residues. The CDR3 region is CASSTPRAGVMDTGELFF. The DNA of the CDR3 is TGTGCCAGCAGCACCCCTCGAGCGGGGGTAATGGACACCGGGGAGCTGTTTTTT.

V is TRBV7-9 and J is TRBJ1-2; D might be TRBD1 (5 bases). V lost 4 bases, J lost 6 bases, and 21 bases lay in between. This CDR3 spans 16 amino acids. Per the germline V gene, CDR1 is SEHNR and CDR2 is FQNEAQ (reference sequence). CDR3 sequence (DNA): TGTGCCAGCAGCTCCGGGGGACTTCGGCAGAGGGATGGCTACACCTTC. It is translated as CASSSGGLRQRDGYTF.

The CDR3 loop reads CASSTTGTSNDEQYF. The CDR3 nucleotides are TGTGCCAGCAGTACGACAGGGACCAGTAACGACGAGCAGTACTTC. The genes are TRBV6-5 and TRBJ2-7; 7 positions agree with TRBD1. From germline, CDR1 is MNHEY and CDR2 SVGAGI. CDR3 length: 15 residues. V was clipped by 5 bases and J by 5 bases; unmatched bases: 12.

This chain joins TRBV2 and TRBJ1-2; TRBD1 agrees at 12 bases. The trim removed 9 bases at V and 7 bases at J, leaving 9 bases unmatched. Germline CDR1 reads SNHLY; CDR2 reads FYNNEI. The CDR3 is made up of 14 amino acids. DNA for the CDR3: TGTGCCAGTTCGGGGACAGGGGGCACATCTGGCTACACCTTC. Protein: CASSGTGGTSGYTF.

The chain couples TRBV10-1 to TRBJ2-3; maybe TRBD1 (6 bases). This CDR3 contains 13 residues. Trimming left V 5 bases short and J 4 bases short, with 10 bases between. CDR1 is WNHNN, CDR2 SYGVQD, per germline (reference sequence). CDR3 residues: CASSTGLADTQYF. CDR3 nucleotides: TGCGCCAGCAGTACAGGGTTGGCAGATACGCAGTATTTT.

The chain has TRBV14 and TRBJ2-1, with TRBD2 matching 7 bases. CDR3 length: 16 residues. J lost 3 bases, V lost 4 bases, and 9 bases had no gene match. The germline CDR1 and CDR2 sequences are SGHDN and FVKESK. CDR3 amino acids: CASSLVPAGYYNEQFF. For the CDR3, the DNA is TGTGCCAGCAGCCTTGTCCCAGCGGGGTACTACAATGAGCAGTTCTTC.

Only one count was recorded for this clone. The chain employs TRBV6-5 and TRBJ1-1, with D uncertain. The germline V gene has CDR1 MNHEY and CDR2 SVGAGI. This CDR3 has 11 residues. Deletions cut 7 bases from V and 7 bases from J, with 10 bases between. The CDR3 protein is CASTDRGEAFF. CDR3 DNA sequence: TGTGCCAGCACCGACCGTGGTGAAGCTTTCTTT.

J is TRBJ2-1 and V is TRBV19; perhaps D is TRBD1 or TRBD2 (5 bases each). The CDR3 has 14 residues. CDR1 is LNHDA and CDR2 is SQIVND in the germline V gene (reference sequence). V was trimmed by 5 bases and J by 7 bases, leaving 15 bases between them. The CDR3 DNA sequence: TGTGCCAGTAGTTTGGGGGATTCCCGGAATGAGCAGTTCTTC. Its protein is CASSLGDSRNEQFF. Filled out from reference TRBV19 and TRBJ2-1, the complete variable domain reads DGGITQSPKYLFRKEGQNVTLSCEQNLNHDAMYWYRQDPGQGLRLIYYSQIVNDFQKGDIAEGYSVSREKKESFPLTVTSAQKNPTAFYLCASSLGDSRNEQFFGPGTRLTVL.

The chain has TRBV3-1 (or the pseudogene TRBV3-2) and TRBJ1-2; possible D gene TRBD1, 5 bases. The CDR3 runs to 13 residues. V was trimmed by 2 bases and J by 6 bases, leaving 10 bases between them. Per the germline V gene, CDR1 is LGHDT and CDR2 is YNNKEL (reference sequence). CDR3 protein: CASSQPREDGYTF. The CDR3 coding sequence is TGTGCCAGCAGCCAACCCAGGGAGGATGGCTACACCTTC.

The chain has TRBV7-9 and TRBJ1-1; D gene uncertain. Trimming stripped 3 bases from V and 4 bases from J, with 9 bases between. The germline gives CDR1 SEHNR, CDR2 FQNEAQ (reference sequence). The CDR3 has 13 residues. The chain's CDR3 is CASSFPGGTEAFF. In DNA, the CDR3 is TGTGCCAGCAGCTTCCCCGGCGGCACTGAAGCTTTCTTT.

The CDR3 coding sequence is TGTGCCAGCAGCCCGTTAGCGGGGGCACCCTACGAGCAGTACTTC. Amino acids: CASSPLAGAPYEQYF. The rearrangement uses TRBV7-3 and TRBJ2-7; 9 bases map to TRBD2. The junction had 7 bases not matched to a gene; V was cut back by 5 bases and J by 2 bases. This CDR3 is built from 15 residues. Germline loops: CDR1 SGHTA, CDR2 FQGTGA.

The chain employs TRBV4-1 and TRBJ2-5, with D unclear. Germline CDR1 is MGHRA and CDR2 is YSYEKL. V was clipped by 1 base and J by 4 bases, with 7 bases between them. The CDR3 consists of 13 residues. The chain's CDR3 is CASSQARSETQYF. In DNA, the CDR3 is TGCGCCAGCAGCCAAGCAAGGTCAGAGACCCAGTACTTC.

The V gene is TRBV12-3 or TRBV12-4, the J gene TRBJ1-5; tentatively, D is TRBD1 (5 bases). The CDR3 runs 13 residues. The germline V and J ends were trimmed by 9 bases and 9 bases, with 18 bases remaining between them. CDR3 bases: TGTGCCAGTTTTAAACAGGAGTCGGGGCCCCAGCATTTT. Its protein is CASFKQESGPQHF.

CDR3 nucleotides: TGTGCCACCAGCAGTGGAGAGACCCAGTACTTC. Encoded protein: CATSSGETQYF. This chain connects TRBV15 to TRBJ2-5; D is uncertain. Germline assignment: CDR1 LNHNV and CDR2 YYDKDF (reference sequence). Trimming stripped 3 bases from V and 4 bases from J, with 3 bases between. The CDR3 has 11 amino acids.

This clone was found once. Written as DNA, the CDR3 is TGTGCCAGTACAACGGGGGGCACTGAAGCTTTCTTT. The encoded protein is CASTTGGTEAFF. The V call is TRBV2, the J call TRBJ1-1; D might be TRBD1 (5 bases). Germline lookup yields CDR1 SNHLY and CDR2 FYNNEI. This CDR3 contains 12 residues. V was clipped by 9 bases and J by 4 bases, with 12 bases between them.

The genes are TRBV5-4 and TRBJ2-3; TRBD1 might be the D (5 bases). This CDR3 region has 15 residues. Germline-derived CDR1 and CDR2 are SGHNT and YYREEE (reference sequence). Trimming stripped 2 bases from V and 1 base from J, with 11 bases between. The CDR3 nucleotides are TGTGCCAGCAGCTTAGGACACCCTGGCACAGATACGCAGTATTTT. Protein product: CASSLGHPGTDTQYF.

The chain has TRBV12-5 and TRBJ2-7; D perhaps matches TRBD1 (6 bases). CDR3 size: 18 residues. The ends were cut back, 1 base at V and 3 bases at J, with 22 bases in the middle. Germline lookup yields CDR1 LGHNT and CDR2 FRNRAP. This chain's CDR3 is CASGLGRDRIGPNYEQYF. CDR3 DNA: TGTGCTAGTGGTTTGGGGCGTGACAGGATAGGCCCCAACTACGAGCAGTACTTC.

On this clone: Mismatch with germline at one junction end may stem from a read error. The rearrangement uses TRBV11-1 and TRBJ2-5, with 11 bases identical to TRBD2. The CDR3 runs to 18 residues. CDR1 and CDR2 from the germline V gene are SGHAT and FQDESV (reference sequence). CDR3 DNA sequence: TGTGCCAGCAGCCTAGCCACTAGCGGGGGTTGGAGGCAAGAGACCCAGTACTTC. It yields the protein CASSLATSGGWRQETQYF.

The rearrangement links TRBV29-1 to TRBJ1-1; a weak D match, TRBD1 (6 bases). V gave up 4 bases and J gave up 1 base, with 10 bases separating them. Germline V gives CDR1 SQVTM, CDR2 ANQGSEA. CDR3 length: 13 amino acids. The CDR3 coding sequence is TGCAGCGTTGGTCCGGGGGCGAACACTGAAGCTTTCTTT. This translates into CSVGPGANTEAFF.

The rearrangement joins TRBV19 to TRBJ2-3; D is uncertain. The CDR3 loop spans 14 amino acids. V lost 0 bases and J 8 bases, leaving 12 bases between the germline ends. Germline V gives CDR1 LNHDA, CDR2 SQIVND (reference sequence). The CDR3, as DNA: TGTGCCAGTAGTATAGATCCCGTACTTGGTACGCAGTATTTT. The encoded protein is CASSIDPVLGTQYF. Full variable domain (missing parts from reference TRBV19 and TRBJ2-3): DGGITQSPKYLFRKEGQNVTLSCEQNLNHDAMYWYRQDPGQGLRLIYYSQIVNDFQKGDIAEGYSVSREKKESFPLTVTSAQKNPTAFYLCASSIDPVLGTQYFGPGTRLTVL.

The chain uses TRBV12-3 or TRBV12-4 and TRBJ1-2; D not resolved. This CDR3 region has 13 residues. V was clipped by 5 bases and J by 8 bases, with 15 bases between them. The CDR3 is CASSRDPIGGYTF. CDR3 nucleotide sequence: TGTGCCAGCAGTCGCGACCCGATCGGCGGCTACACCTTC.

The chain employs TRBV7-9 and TRBJ1-3, with TRBD1 as a possible D gene (5 bases). The CDR3 extends over 14 amino acids. Trimming left V 1 base short and J 4 bases short, with 8 bases between. Germline CDR1 and CDR2: SEHNR and FQNEAQ (reference sequence). The CDR3 loop reads CASSLVGPGNTIYF. The CDR3 region has the DNA TGTGCCAGCAGCTTAGTGGGGCCCGGAAACACCATATATTTT.

The rearrangement links TRBV6-1 to TRBJ1-3; D is unresolved. V lost 1 base and J lost 4, with 8 bases in between. The CDR3 has 14 residues. CDR1 is MNHNS and CDR2 is SASEGT in the germline V gene. As DNA, the CDR3 is TGTGCCAGCAGTGAAGGACACTCCGGAAACACCATATATTTT. Amino acid sequence: CASSEGHSGNTIYF.

This clone was observed a handful of times. The chain combines TRBV5-6 with TRBJ2-7; D may correspond to TRBD1 or TRBD2 (5 bases each). The CDR3 consists of 14 residues. Trimming shortened V by 2 bases and J by 3 bases, and 12 bases separated the two germline ends. Germline values: CDR1 SGHDT, CDR2 YYEEEE. The CDR3 DNA sequence: TGTGCCAGCAGCTTCACGGGGCCCTACTACGAGCAGTACTTC. It yields the protein CASSFTGPYYEQYF.

This clone appeared once. This chain connects TRBV5-4 to TRBJ2-1; 7 nucleotides align to TRBD2. CDR1 SGHNT and CDR2 YYREEE come from the germline V gene (reference sequence). The CDR3 consists of 15 residues. The trim removed 4 bases at V and 1 base at J, leaving 5 bases unmatched. DNA of the CDR3: TGTGCCAGCAGCACCGGGACTACATCCTACAATGAGCAGTTCTTC. Protein: CASSTGTTSYNEQFF.

The chain combines TRBV7-9 with TRBJ2-7; no clear D gene. CDR1 and CDR2 from the germline V gene are SEHNR and FQNEAQ (reference sequence). Trimming pared 5 bases from V and 2 bases from J, leaving 7 bases between. The CDR3 is made up of 12 amino acids. CDR3 amino acids: CASSTPTYEQYF. For the CDR3, the DNA is TGTGCCAGCAGCACCCCCACCTACGAGCAGTACTTC.

The V call is TRBV3-1 (or the pseudogene TRBV3-2), the J call TRBJ2-2; 7 positions agree with TRBD2. In germline, CDR1 is LGHDT, CDR2 YNNKEL (reference sequence). V was clipped by 4 bases and J by 8 bases; unmatched bases: 10. CDR3 size: 15 residues. CDR3 protein: CASSPWDYTVGELFF. DNA for the CDR3: TGTGCCAGCAGCCCCTGGGACTACACCGTGGGGGAGCTGTTTTTT.

The J gene is TRBJ1-1, the V gene TRBV2; weak D call: TRBD1 (5 bases). Germline lookup yields CDR1 SNHLY and CDR2 FYNNEI. The germline V and J ends were trimmed by 4 bases and 7 bases, with 13 bases remaining between them. This CDR3 is 13 amino acids long. The CDR3 loop is CASSGVGTLEAFF. Here the CDR3 DNA reads TGTGCCAGCAGTGGAGTAGGGACCCTTGAAGCTTTCTTT. Full variable domain (missing parts from reference TRBV2 and TRBJ1-1): EPEVTQTPSHQVTQMGQEVILRCVPISNHLYFYWYRQILGQKVEFLVSFYNNEISEKSEIFDDQFSVERPDGSNFTLKIRSTKLEDSAMYFCASSGVGTLEAFFGQGTRLTVV.